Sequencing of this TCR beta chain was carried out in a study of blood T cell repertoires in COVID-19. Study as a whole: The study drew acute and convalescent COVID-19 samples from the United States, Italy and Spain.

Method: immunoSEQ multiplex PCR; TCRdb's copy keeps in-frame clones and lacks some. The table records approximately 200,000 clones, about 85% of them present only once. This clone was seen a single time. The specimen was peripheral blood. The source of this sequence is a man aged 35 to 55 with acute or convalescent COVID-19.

CDR3 in DNA: TGCAGTGCTAGAGCGGGTTATGGCTACACCTTC. Its protein product is CSARAGYGYTF. The chain has TRBV20-1 and TRBJ1-2; D call uncertain. The germline V and J ends were trimmed by 1 base and 5 bases, with 5 bases remaining between them. This CDR3 has 11 residues. Germline values: CDR1 DFQATT, CDR2 SNEGSKA (reference sequence).